This TCR beta chain was documented in a study of cytomegalovirus exposure and HLA in healthy donors. Overall study results and limits: A later analysis reported that several of the most significant clusters appeared to be linked to common viral pathogens, among them Epstein-Barr virus.

The PCR was carried out with 60 Vbeta primers and 13 Jbeta primers. Profiled with immunoSEQ multiplex PCR; TCRdb holds only in-frame clones, not every one. The sample records some 200,000 clones, approximately 82% being singletons. Worth noting for this clone: What it binds is unknown.

The CDR3 is 14 residues long. Germline V gene lookup returns CDR1 ENHRY and CDR2 SYGVKD. V lost 8 bases and J 0 bases, leaving 13 bases between the germline ends. This TCR derives from a woman aged 18-30 years in good health and CMV-seronegative. The rearrangement links TRBV10-3 to TRBJ1-2; tentatively, D is TRBD1 (5 bases). The source material was PBMCs. CDR3 sequence (DNA): TGTGCCATCGGGTTGGGGCTGGCTAACTATGGCTACACCTTC. Amino acid sequence: CAIGLGLANYGYTF.